The present entry profiles one TCR beta chain with its context. Its antigen remains unknown. V lost 4 bases to trimming and J lost 0 bases, with 13 bases between them. The germline CDR1 and CDR2 sequences are SGHRS and YFSETQ. This CDR3 has 16 residues. Libraries were prepared by immunoSEQ multiplex PCR; TCRdb keeps only in-frame clonotypes and omits some of them. Of 50,000 to 70,000 clones in the sample, about nine tenths were seen once. These data are taken from a study of T cells in localized non-small cell lung cancer. Findings and caveats of the study: There was higher T cell clonality in uninvolved adjacent lung than in tumor, and it was highest there. The study linked higher blood T cell density to longer overall survival. There were a median roughly 60 of the top 100 tumor clones appearing in adjacent lung.

The chain employs TRBV5-1 and TRBJ2-2; D is uncertain. Specimen: peripheral blood, collected before any cancer treatment. The receptor was isolated from a man aged 40-75 years with stage I lung adenocarcinoma. In DNA form, the CDR3 reads TGCGCCAGCAGCCCGGCAGCGAGACCGAACACCGGGGAGCTGTTTTTT. Translation gives CASSPAARPNTGELFF.